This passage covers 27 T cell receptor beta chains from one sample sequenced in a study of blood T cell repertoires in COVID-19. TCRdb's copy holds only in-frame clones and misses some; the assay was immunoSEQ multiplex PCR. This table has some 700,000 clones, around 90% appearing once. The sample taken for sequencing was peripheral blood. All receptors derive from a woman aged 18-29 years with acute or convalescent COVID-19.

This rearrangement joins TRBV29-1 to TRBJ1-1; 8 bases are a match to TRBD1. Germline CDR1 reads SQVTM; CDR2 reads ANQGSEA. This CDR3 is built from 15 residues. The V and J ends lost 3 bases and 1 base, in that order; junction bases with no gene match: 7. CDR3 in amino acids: CSVDPNGQGNTEAFF. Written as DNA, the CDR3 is TGCAGCGTTGACCCAAATGGACAGGGGAACACTGAAGCTTTCTTT.

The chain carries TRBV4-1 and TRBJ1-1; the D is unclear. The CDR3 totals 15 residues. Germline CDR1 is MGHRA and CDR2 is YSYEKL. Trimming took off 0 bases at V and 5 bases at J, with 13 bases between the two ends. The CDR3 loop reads CASSQDAWGGTEAFF. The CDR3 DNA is TGCGCCAGCAGCCAAGACGCCTGGGGAGGGACTGAAGCTTTCTTT.

In nucleotides, the CDR3 is TGTGCCAGCTCAAAACCAGGGGGCATGGATGGCTACACCTTC. Amino acid sequence: CASSKPGGMDGYTF. The chain couples TRBV9 to TRBJ1-2; 8 bases map to TRBD1. Per the germline V gene, CDR1 is SGDLS and CDR2 is YYNGEE. Unmatched junction bases numbered 11, after V lost 7 bases and J lost 6 bases. CDR3 size: 14 residues.

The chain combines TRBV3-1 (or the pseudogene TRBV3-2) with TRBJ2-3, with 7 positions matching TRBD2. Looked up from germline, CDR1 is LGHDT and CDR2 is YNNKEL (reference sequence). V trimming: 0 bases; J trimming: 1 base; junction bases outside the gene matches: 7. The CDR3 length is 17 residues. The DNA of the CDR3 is TGTGCCAGCAGCCAAGATGGAGTGGGGGGGGGCACAGATACGCAGTATTTT. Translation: CASSQDGVGGGTDTQYF.

This CDR3 reads CSGRRQGTDTEAFF. Here the CDR3 DNA reads TGCAGCGGGAGACGACAGGGAACGGACACTGAAGCTTTCTTT. This chain connects TRBV29-1 to TRBJ1-1; the match to TRBD1 covers 7 bases. The CDR3 loop spans 14 amino acids. Germline V gene sequence: CDR1 SQVTM, CDR2 ANQGSEA. After removal of 7 bases from V and 3 bases from J, the junction contained 11 bases not matched to a gene. The full variable domain, with the rest looked up from reference TRBV29-1 and TRBJ1-1, is SAVISQKPSRDICQRGTSLTIQCQVDSQVTMMFWYRQQPGQSLTLIATANQGSEATYESGFVIDKFPISRPNLTFSTLTVSNMSPEDSSIYLCSGRRQGTDTEAFFGQGTRLTVV.

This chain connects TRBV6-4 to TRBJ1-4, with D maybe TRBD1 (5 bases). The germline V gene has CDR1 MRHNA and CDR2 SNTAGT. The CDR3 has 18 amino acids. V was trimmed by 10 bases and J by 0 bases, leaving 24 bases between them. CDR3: CAITTGRGDFATNEKLFF. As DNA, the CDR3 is TGTGCCATAACGACCGGGAGGGGCGACTTTGCAACTAATGAAAAACTGTTTTTT.

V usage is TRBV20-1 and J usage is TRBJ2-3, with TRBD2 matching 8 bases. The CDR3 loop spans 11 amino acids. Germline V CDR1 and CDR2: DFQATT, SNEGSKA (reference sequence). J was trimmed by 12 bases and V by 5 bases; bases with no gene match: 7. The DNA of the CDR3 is TGCAGTGCTCCGGGACTAGGGTCCCAGTATTTT. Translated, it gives CSAPGLGSQYF.

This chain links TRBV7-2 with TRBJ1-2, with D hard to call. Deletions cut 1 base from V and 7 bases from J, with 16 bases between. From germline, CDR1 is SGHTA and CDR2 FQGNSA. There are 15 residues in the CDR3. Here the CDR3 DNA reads TGTGCCAGCAGCTTAGGTGTGACAACCTCTCGTGGCTACACCTTC. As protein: CASSLGVTTSRGYTF.

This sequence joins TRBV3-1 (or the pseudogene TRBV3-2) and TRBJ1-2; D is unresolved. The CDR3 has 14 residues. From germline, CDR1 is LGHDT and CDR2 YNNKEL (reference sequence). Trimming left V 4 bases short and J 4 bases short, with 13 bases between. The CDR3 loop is CASSPLEARYGYTF. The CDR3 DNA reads TGTGCCAGCAGCCCCTTAGAGGCCCGCTATGGCTACACCTTC.

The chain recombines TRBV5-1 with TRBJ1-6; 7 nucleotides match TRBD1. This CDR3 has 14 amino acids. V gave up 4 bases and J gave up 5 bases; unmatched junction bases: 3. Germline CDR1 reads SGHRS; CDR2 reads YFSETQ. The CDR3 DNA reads TGCGCCAGCAGCCCCGGGACAGATAATTCACCCCTCCACTTT. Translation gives CASSPGTDNSPLHF.

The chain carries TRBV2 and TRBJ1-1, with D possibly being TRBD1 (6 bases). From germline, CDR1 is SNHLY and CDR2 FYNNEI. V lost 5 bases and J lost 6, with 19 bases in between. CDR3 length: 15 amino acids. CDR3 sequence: CASSRRGALDAEAFF. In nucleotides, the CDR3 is TGTGCCAGCAGTCGGCGGGGGGCCCTTGACGCTGAAGCTTTCTTT.

The CDR3 spells CASSLYPGNEKLFF. The DNA for the CDR3 is TGCGCCAGCAGCCTCTACCCGGGTAATGAAAAACTGTTTTTT. This chain joins TRBV5-1 and TRBJ1-4; D remains ambiguous. V was clipped by 4 bases and J by 4 bases, with 11 bases between them. CDR1 is SGHRS and CDR2 is YFSETQ in the germline V gene. The CDR3 runs 14 residues.

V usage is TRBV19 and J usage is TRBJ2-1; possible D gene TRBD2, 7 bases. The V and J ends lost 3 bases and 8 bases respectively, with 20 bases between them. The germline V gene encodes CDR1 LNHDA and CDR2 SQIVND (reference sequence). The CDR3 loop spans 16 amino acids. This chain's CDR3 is CASSMSIGGGPDEQFF. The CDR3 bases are TGTGCCAGTAGTATGTCAATTGGGGGGGGGCCCGATGAGCAGTTCTTC.

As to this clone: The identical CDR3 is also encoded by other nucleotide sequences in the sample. CDR3 region: CASSGAGNGYTF. CDR3 nucleotide sequence: TGTGCCAGCAGTGGGGCGGGGAATGGCTACACCTTC. V gene TRBV2 combines with J gene TRBJ1-2, with unresolved D. Trimming stripped 4 bases from V and 6 bases from J, with 9 bases between. The germline V gene has CDR1 SNHLY and CDR2 FYNNEI. The CDR3 sequence is 12 residues long.

The CDR3 bases are TGTGCCAGCAGCTGGAGACTAGCGGGGGGGCCCGGGGAGCTGTTTTTT. It translates to CASSWRLAGGPGELFF. The chain is built from TRBV5-8 and TRBJ2-2; TRBD2 matches at 14 bases. V lost 3 bases and J lost 6; bases outside the gene matches: 4. CDR1 SGHTS and CDR2 YDEGEE come from the germline V gene. The CDR3 is made up of 16 amino acids.

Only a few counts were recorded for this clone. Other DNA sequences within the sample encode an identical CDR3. The CDR3 coding sequence is TGCGCCAGCAGGACAGGGGGAACTGAAGCTTTCTTT. This codes for CASRTGGTEAFF. The chain couples TRBV5-1 to TRBJ1-1, with 9 bases that match TRBD1. CDR1 and CDR2 (germline): SGHRS, YFSETQ. CDR3 length equals 12 residues. V was pared by 5 bases and J by 5 bases, with 1 base of the junction left unmatched.

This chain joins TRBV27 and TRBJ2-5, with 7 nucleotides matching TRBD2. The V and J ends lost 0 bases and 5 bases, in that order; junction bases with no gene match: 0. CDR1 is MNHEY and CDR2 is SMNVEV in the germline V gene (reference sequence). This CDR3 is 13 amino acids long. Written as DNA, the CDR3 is TGTGCCAGCAGTTTATCGGGGGGGGAGACCCAGTACTTC. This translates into CASSLSGGETQYF.

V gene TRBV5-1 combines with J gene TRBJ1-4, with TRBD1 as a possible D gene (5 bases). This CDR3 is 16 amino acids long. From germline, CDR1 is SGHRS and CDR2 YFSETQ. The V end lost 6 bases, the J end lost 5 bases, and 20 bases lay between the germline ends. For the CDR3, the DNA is TGCGCCAGCATCCCGAACCCCAGGGAGGGAAATGAAAAACTGTTTTTT. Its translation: CASIPNPREGNEKLFF.

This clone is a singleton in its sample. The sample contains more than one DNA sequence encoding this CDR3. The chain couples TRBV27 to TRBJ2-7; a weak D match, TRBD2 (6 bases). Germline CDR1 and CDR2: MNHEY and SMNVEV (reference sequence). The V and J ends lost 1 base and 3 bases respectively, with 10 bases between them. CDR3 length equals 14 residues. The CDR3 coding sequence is TGTGCCAGCAGTTTATTTCGGGGGAGCTACGAGCAGTACTTC. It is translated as CASSLFRGSYEQYF.

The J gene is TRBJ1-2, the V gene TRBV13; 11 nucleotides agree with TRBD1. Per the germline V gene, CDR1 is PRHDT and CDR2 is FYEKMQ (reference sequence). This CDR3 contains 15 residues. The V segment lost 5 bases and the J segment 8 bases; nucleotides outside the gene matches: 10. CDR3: CASSGRDRGSRGYTF. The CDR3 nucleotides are TGTGCCAGCAGCGGCCGGGACAGGGGGTCCCGGGGCTACACCTTC.

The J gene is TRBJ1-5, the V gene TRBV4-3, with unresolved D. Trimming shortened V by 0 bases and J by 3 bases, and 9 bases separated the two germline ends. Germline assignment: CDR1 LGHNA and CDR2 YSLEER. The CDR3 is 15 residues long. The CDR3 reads CASSQDGRDNQPQHF. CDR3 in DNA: TGCGCCAGCAGCCAAGATGGCCGGGACAATCAGCCCCAGCATTTT.

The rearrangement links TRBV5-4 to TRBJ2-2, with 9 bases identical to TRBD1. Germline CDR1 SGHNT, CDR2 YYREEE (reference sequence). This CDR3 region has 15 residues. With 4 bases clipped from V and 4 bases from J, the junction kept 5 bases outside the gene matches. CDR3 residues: CASSLQGARTGELFF. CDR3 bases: TGTGCCAGCAGCCTACAGGGGGCGCGCACCGGGGAGCTGTTTTTT.

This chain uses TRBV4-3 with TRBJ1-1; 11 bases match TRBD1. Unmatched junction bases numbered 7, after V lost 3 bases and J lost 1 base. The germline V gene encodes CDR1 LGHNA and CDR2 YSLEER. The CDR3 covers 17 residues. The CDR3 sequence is CASSHVGQGAQNTEAFF. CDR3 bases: TGCGCCAGCAGCCACGTCGGACAGGGGGCCCAGAACACTGAAGCTTTCTTT.

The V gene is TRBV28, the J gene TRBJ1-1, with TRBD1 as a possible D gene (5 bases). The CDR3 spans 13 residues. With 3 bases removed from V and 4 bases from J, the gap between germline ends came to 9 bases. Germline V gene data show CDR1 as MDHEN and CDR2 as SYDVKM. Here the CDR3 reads CASSLTGGTEAFF. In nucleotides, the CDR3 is TGTGCCAGCAGTTTGACGGGGGGCACTGAAGCTTTCTTT.

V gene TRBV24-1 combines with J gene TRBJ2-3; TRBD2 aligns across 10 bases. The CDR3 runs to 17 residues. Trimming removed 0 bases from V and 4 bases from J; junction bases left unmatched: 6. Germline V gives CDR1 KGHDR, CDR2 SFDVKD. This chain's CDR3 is CATSDLSQRGGADTQYF. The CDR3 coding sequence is TGTGCCACCAGTGATTTGTCCCAGCGGGGGGGTGCAGATACGCAGTATTTT.

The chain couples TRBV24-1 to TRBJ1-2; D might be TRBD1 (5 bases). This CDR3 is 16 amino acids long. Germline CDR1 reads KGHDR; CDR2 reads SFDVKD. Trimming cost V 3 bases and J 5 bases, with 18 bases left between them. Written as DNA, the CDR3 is TGTGCCACCAGTGATAACAACCAGGGAGGGAGGTATGGCTACACCTTC. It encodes CATSDNNQGGRYGYTF.

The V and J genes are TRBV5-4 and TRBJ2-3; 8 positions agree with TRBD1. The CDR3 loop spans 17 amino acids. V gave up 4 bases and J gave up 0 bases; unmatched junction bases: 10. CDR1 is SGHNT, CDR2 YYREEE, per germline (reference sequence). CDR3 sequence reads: CASSLNRGSFSTDTQYF. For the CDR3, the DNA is TGTGCCAGCAGCCTTAACAGGGGGTCATTTAGCACAGATACGCAGTATTTT.